The entry below describes one T cell receptor beta chain. Its antigen is as yet unknown. This sample was included in a study of human thymus T cells. With V trimmed by 2 bases and J by 3 bases, 3 bases remained unmatched. The CDR3 length is 17 residues. Germline CDR1 reads MNHEY; CDR2 reads SMNVEV (reference sequence). The study's findings and limits: Among unrelated individuals, related research reported thymic repertoires that overlapped highly.

Some clones are missing from TCRdb's copy, which holds only in-frame ones; the method was immunoSEQ multiplex PCR. The sample has 75,000 to 90,000 clones; around 96% are singletons. Thymus pieces cut out during corrective heart surgery were the tissue that was used. This sequence was found in a boy in the first two years of life with a congenital heart defect but otherwise immunologically healthy. The sample consisted of thymus tissue. The chain couples TRBV27 to TRBJ2-3, with 15 nucleotides matching TRBD2. In DNA, the CDR3 is TGTGCCAGCAGTTTACCCGGGACTAGCGGGAGGACAGATACGCAGTATTTT. It encodes CASSLPGTSGRTDTQYF.